This is a list of T cell receptor beta chains from one sample in a study of T-cell reconstitution after alpha-beta-depleted transplantation in children. TCRdb recomputed calls from the PCR reads with MiXCR, one row per CDR3 protein. Seen here are 500,000 to 600,000 distinct CDR3 sequences, about a sixth observed once, and the top ten hold roughly 3.3%. This sample comprised PBMCs from the stem cell graft donor, obtained from the stem cell graft. The receptors originated from a human donor who donated a stem cell graft to a child with acute lymphoblastic leukemia. CDR3s include the opening cysteine and the closing phenylalanine or tryptophan. The D gene is left open where the match is weak. Part of the rows lack a size; the others show once, few, many or a class for expanded clones.

clone_size	j_call	cdr3_length	v_call	d_call	cdr3_nt	cdr3_aa
few	TRBJ1-2	16	TRBV2	.	TGTGCCAGCAGTGAAGTCCGGGACATAGGATTCTATGGCTACACCTTC	CASSEVRDIGFYGYTF
.	TRBJ2-1	13	TRBV20-1	TRBD2	TGCAGTGCTGGGACTAGCGGGAGATATGAGCAGTTCTTC	CSAGTSGRYEQFF
few	TRBJ1-6	14	TRBV5-1	TRBD1	TGCGCCAGCAGCGTGGGACAGGAGAATTCACCCCTCCACTTT	CASSVGQENSPLHF
.	TRBJ2-1	13	TRBV5-1	.	TGCGCCAGCAGCTTGAGGGGGGACAATGAGCAGTTCTTC	CASSLRGDNEQFF
many	TRBJ2-1	11	TRBV12-3/TRBV12-4	.	TGTGCCAGCACCGTGGGGAATGAGCAGTTCTTC	CASTVGNEQFF
.	TRBJ2-1	14	TRBV2	.	TGTGCCAGCAGTGCCTACAGAGGGACCGATGAGCAGTTCTTC	CASSAYRGTDEQFF
.	TRBJ2-1	15	TRBV12-3/TRBV12-4	TRBD1	TGTGCCAGCAGCCGGGACAGGAAGACCAACAATGAGCAGTTCTTC	CASSRDRKTNNEQFF
.	TRBJ1-5	17	TRBV12-3/TRBV12-4	TRBD1	TGTGCCAGCAGTTTAGGAACAGGGACAGGACTCAATCAGCCCCAGCATTTT	CASSLGTGTGLNQPQHF
few	TRBJ2-1	12	TRBV27	.	TGTGCCAGCAGTTTATCGCTCGATGAGCAGTTCTTC	CASSLSLDEQFF
few	TRBJ2-1	16	TRBV11-1	TRBD1	TGTGCCAGCAGCGACGCGGGGGACAGGGCGTACAATGAGCAGTTCTTC	CASSDAGDRAYNEQFF
.	TRBJ1-5	14	TRBV20-1	TRBD1	TGCAGTGCTGCAGACAGGGGAGGGAATCAGCCCCAGCATTTT	CSAADRGGNQPQHF
few	TRBJ2-3	17	TRBV12-3/TRBV12-4	TRBD2	TGTGCCAGCAGTCCCTCCTGGTCCGCGGGAGTAGGAGATACGCAGTATTTT	CASSPSWSAGVGDTQYF
few	TRBJ1-1	13	TRBV5-1	TRBD1	TGCGCCAGCAGCTTGTCGACAGGGCATGAAGCTTTCTTT	CASSLSTGHEAFF
.	TRBJ1-5	15	TRBV6-1	.	TGTGCCAGCAGTCCGGACCGATATCCTGGACAGCCCCAGCATTTT	CASSPDRYPGQPQHF
.	TRBJ2-1	17	TRBV5-1	.	TGCGCCAGCAGCTCACTAAATCGGAGGGGAACCTACAATGAGCAGTTCTTC	CASSSLNRRGTYNEQFF
.	TRBJ1-2	16	TRBV27	.	TGTGCCAGCAGGCTAGGAGCGGGGCGTATGGGCGATGGCTACACCTTC	CASRLGAGRMGDGYTF
few	TRBJ2-1	15	TRBV14	TRBD2	TGTGCCAGCAGCCAAGGTGGACTAGCACGCAATGAGCAGTTCTTC	CASSQGGLARNEQFF
.	TRBJ2-6	15	TRBV19	.	TGTGCCAGTAGTAATTCTTTCCCTGGGGCCAACGTCCTGACTTTC	CASSNSFPGANVLTF
few	TRBJ2-1	15	TRBV20-1	.	TGCAGTGCTAGAGTGGTACTTGGCTCCTACAATGAGCAGTTCTTC	CSARVVLGSYNEQFF
few	TRBJ2-7	16	TRBV9	.	TGTGCCAGCAGCGCCTTCTCGAGCACAGGCAGGAACGAGCAGTACTTC	CASSAFSSTGRNEQYF
few	TRBJ2-1	15	TRBV25-1	TRBD1	TGTGCCAGCAGTGCCCGGGACAGGGGTAACAATGAGCAGTTCTTC	CASSARDRGNNEQFF
.	TRBJ2-1	13	TRBV11-3	.	TGTGCCAGCTCCAGACGGAATTACAATGAGCAGTTCTTC	CASSRRNYNEQFF
.	TRBJ2-5	14	TRBV5-1	.	TGCGCCAGCAGCGGAACGGGAGTTTCAGAGACCCAGTACTTC	CASSGTGVSETQYF
few	TRBJ1-4	16	TRBV27	TRBD1	TGTGCCAGCAGTTCCCGGACAGGGGACAATGTTGAAAAACTGTTTTTT	CASSSRTGDNVEKLFF
few	TRBJ2-4	16	TRBV29-1	.	TGCAGCGCCACCTCAGCGACCGGATTAGCCAAAAACATTCAGTACTTC	CSATSATGLAKNIQYF
.	TRBJ1-5	15	TRBV20-1	.	TGCAGTGCTAGAAACATTTGGGCCTCAGATCAGCCCCAGCATTTT	CSARNIWASDQPQHF
few	TRBJ2-1	17	TRBV24-1	TRBD2	TGTGCCACCAGTGATTTTCGACTAGCGGGAGTCCACAATGAGCAGTTCTTC	CATSDFRLAGVHNEQFF
few	TRBJ2-7	17	TRBV11-1	TRBD1	TGTGCCAGCAGCCAGAGGTCTAAAGGGACAGACTTCTACGAGCAGTACTTC	CASSQRSKGTDFYEQYF
few	TRBJ2-3	17	TRBV5-1	TRBD2	TGCGCCAGCAGCTTCCGACTAGCGTTAGGGAGTACAGATACGCAGTATTTT	CASSFRLALGSTDTQYF
.	TRBJ1-1	13	TRBV7-9	.	TGTGCCACCGCCGGGACATCAGATGTAGAAGCTTTCTTT	CATAGTSDVEAFF
few	TRBJ2-2	16	TRBV2	TRBD2	TGTGCCAGCAGTGACGAGGGACTAGCGGTCACCGGGGAGCTGTTTTTT	CASSDEGLAVTGELFF
once	TRBJ2-1	14	TRBV27	.	TGTGCCAGCAGTTTCCAGGGGCCCTACAATGAGCAGTTCTTC	CASSFQGPYNEQFF
few	TRBJ2-3	17	TRBV5-1	.	TGCGCCAGCAGCTTACGACCGATCCGGGTTAGCACAGATACGCAGTATTTT	CASSLRPIRVSTDTQYF
.	TRBJ2-7	15	TRBV5-1	.	TGCGCCAGCAGCTTGCACCTGGGGCAGATGGGCGAGCAGTACTTC	CASSLHLGQMGEQYF
.	TRBJ2-1	15	TRBV7-8	.	TGTGCCAGCAGCTTACAGGGGGGGGCCTACAATGAGCAGTTCTTC	CASSLQGGAYNEQFF
few	TRBJ1-1	13	TRBV10-2	.	TGCGCCAGCAGGACAGGTTGGGTCACTGAAGCTTTCTTT	CASRTGWVTEAFF
.	TRBJ2-1	14	TRBV15	.	TGTGCCACCAGCTTGCAGGGGACCTACAATGAGCAGTTCTTC	CATSLQGTYNEQFF
.	TRBJ2-1	18	TRBV12-3/TRBV12-4	TRBD2	TGTGCCAGCAGCTACTCAAAGACTAGCGGGAGTTCCTACAATGAGCAGTTCTTC	CASSYSKTSGSSYNEQFF
.	TRBJ2-1	13	TRBV4-2	.	TGTGCCAGCAGCCAAGGGGCGGCGGTTGAGCAGTTCTTC	CASSQGAAVEQFF
.	TRBJ2-1	18	TRBV11-2	TRBD2	TGTGCCAGCAGCTTTGGCCGACTAGCGGGTTGGACTTCCAATGAGCAGTTCTTC	CASSFGRLAGWTSNEQFF
.	TRBJ2-3	16	TRBV27	.	TGTGCCAGCAGTCCCCAAGGACTGGCATTCACAGATACGCAGTATTTT	CASSPQGLAFTDTQYF
few	TRBJ2-2	13	TRBV7-3	.	TGTGCCAGCAGCTCTCCGGGCTTGGGGGAGCTGTTTTTT	CASSSPGLGELFF
few	TRBJ1-5	14	TRBV6-2/TRBV6-3	.	TGTGCCAGCAGTTATGGCGCAGGGGATCAGCCCCAGCATTTT	CASSYGAGDQPQHF
once	TRBJ2-1	13	TRBV29-1	TRBD2	TGCAGCGCCGGGACTAGCCCCTACAATGAGCAGTTCTTC	CSAGTSPYNEQFF
.	TRBJ1-2	13	TRBV6-5	.	TGTGCCAGCAATTCGGGTACCCGTTATGGCTACACCTTC	CASNSGTRYGYTF
.	TRBJ2-1	18	TRBV11-2	.	TGTGCCAGCAGCTTAAAAGCGGCCCATATACTCTCCTACAATGAGCAGTTCTTC	CASSLKAAHILSYNEQFF
.	TRBJ2-7	15	TRBV20-1	TRBD1	TGCAGTGCTAGAGATTCCGGGACAGGGTTAGACGAGCAGTACTTC	CSARDSGTGLDEQYF
.	TRBJ2-5	15	TRBV5-6	.	TGTGCCAGCAGCTTGGGGTTAGCGGACAAGAGACCCCAGTACTTC	CASSLGLADKRPQYF
.	TRBJ1-2	16	TRBV5-1	TRBD1	TGCGCCAGCAGCTACACACCGGGACAGGGGACCTATGGCTACACCTTC	CASSYTPGQGTYGYTF
few	TRBJ2-3	15	TRBV12-3/TRBV12-4	.	TGTGCCAGCAGACCGGGACTTCCGGCAAGTGATACGCAGTATTTT	CASRPGLPASDTQYF
.	TRBJ2-1	15	TRBV24-1	TRBD2	TGTGCCACCCGTGGTGGGCGGGAGATTTCTAATGAGCAGTTCTTC	CATRGGREISNEQFF